This T cell receptor (beta chain) was captured in a study of T-cell memory formation after mild COVID-19. TCRdb re-called the 5' RACE reads through MiXCR, storing one row per CDR3 protein. Of roughly 99,000 distinct CDR3 sequences in the sample, approximately 15% were seen once. The V end was cut by 5 bases, the J end by 1 base, with 8 bases between. CDR3 length equals 13 residues. Germline lookup yields CDR1 MGHRA and CDR2 YSYEKL. This TCR derives from a man between 18 and 35 years old who had mild COVID-19 (a few samples of this study predate the infection). Cell type and time point are not known. V is TRBV4-1 and J is TRBJ1-1; D remains ambiguous. Sequencing used PBMCs or a T cell subset sorted from them (not recorded which). This chain's CDR3 is CASSYPENTEAFF. In nucleotides, the CDR3 is TGCGCCAGCAGCTATCCTGAGAACACTGAAGCTTTCTTT.